The 3 T cell receptor beta chains listed next were all sequenced from one sample in a study of blood T cell repertoires in COVID-19 (dated by TCRdb to the early 2020s). Library preparation was by the immunoSEQ multiplex PCR assay. Sourced from immuneACCESS, this table was stored by TCRdb with only in-frame sequences that have V and J called. A share of the clones is absent; for the studies checked, an unresolved V gene accounts for under half, and the remainder has no known explanation. The sample contains about 300,000 clones, about nine tenths of them found a single time. The ten most abundant clones make up 1.8% of the sample. Sequenced sample: peripheral blood. The receptors derive from a woman younger than 45 with COVID-19, enrolled during active disease.

J is TRBJ1-1 and V is TRBV5-1; D not resolved. The V gene's germline CDR1 is SGHRS and CDR2 YFSETQ. The length of the CDR3 is 14 residues. Trimming removed 0 bases at V and 1 base at J, with 7 bases between. CDR3 in amino acids: CASSLEPGNTEAFF. The CDR3 region has the DNA TGCGCCAGCAGCTTGGAACCCGGGAACACTGAAGCTTTCTTT.

This clone was seen only once. V usage is TRBV6-5 and J usage is TRBJ1-4, with 8 bases that match TRBD1. V was clipped by 2 bases and J by 8 bases; unmatched bases: 7. Germline assignment: CDR1 MNHEY and CDR2 SVGAGI. The CDR3 consists of 15 residues. The CDR3 DNA sequence: TGTGCCAGCAGTTACGAAGCAGGGGGCGAGGAAAAACTGTTTTTT. This translates into CASSYEAGGEEKLFF.

This chain links TRBV6-5 with TRBJ2-5; TRBD1 matches 10 bases. Germline CDR1 MNHEY, CDR2 SVGAGI. CDR3 length equals 14 residues. The V and J ends lost 6 bases and 14 bases, in that order; junction bases with no gene match: 15. The CDR3 reads CASRPSGQGPISYF. In DNA, the CDR3 is TGTGCCAGCAGACCCTCGGGACAGGGGCCAATCAGTTACTTC.